Here is one T cell receptor (beta chain) with its context. As yet, its antigen is unknown. Stimulus-free culture yielded autoproliferating CFSE-dim and non-proliferating CFSE-high T cells, each sequenced separately. Some 50 million CFSE-labeled PBMCs were cultured 7 days unstimulated, then replicate wells were pooled. Assay: immunoSEQ multiplex PCR; the TCRdb copy retains only in-frame clones and omits some. The repertoire holds 35,000 to 55,000 clones, with around 80% as singletons. This CDR3 has 15 amino acids. In germline, CDR1 is SGHRS, CDR2 YFSETQ. The V and J ends lost 0 bases and 5 bases respectively, with 14 bases between them. The sample is drawn from a study of memory B cells and T cells in multiple sclerosis.

Sequencing input: PBMCs from blood kept in culture. This clonotype was obtained from a human donor with multiple sclerosis. J is TRBJ2-5 and V is TRBV5-1; D call uncertain. The CDR3 region has the DNA TGCGCCAGCAGCTTGGGGGGATCGAAGGTCGAGACCCAGTACTTC. It translates to CASSLGGSKVETQYF.